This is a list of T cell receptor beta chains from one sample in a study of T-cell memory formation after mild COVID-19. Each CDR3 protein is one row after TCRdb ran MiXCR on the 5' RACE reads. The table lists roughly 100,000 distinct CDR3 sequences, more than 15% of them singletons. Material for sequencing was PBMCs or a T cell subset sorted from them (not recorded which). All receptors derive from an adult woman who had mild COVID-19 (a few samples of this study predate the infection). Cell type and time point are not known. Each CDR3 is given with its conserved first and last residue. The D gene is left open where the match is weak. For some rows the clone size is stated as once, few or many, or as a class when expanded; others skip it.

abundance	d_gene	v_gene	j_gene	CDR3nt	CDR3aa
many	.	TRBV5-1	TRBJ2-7	TGCGCCAGCAGCTTGGCCCAGGGAGGCAACGAGCAGTACTTC	CASSLAQGGNEQYF
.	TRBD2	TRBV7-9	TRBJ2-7	TGTGCCAGCAGCTTAGTACGGCTAGCGGGTGACTACGAGCAGTACTTC	CASSLVRLAGDYEQYF
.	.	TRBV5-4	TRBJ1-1	TGTGCCAGCAGCTTGGGCGACAACCTGAACACTGAAGCTTTCTTT	CASSLGDNLNTEAFF
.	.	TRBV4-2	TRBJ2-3	TGTGCCAGCAGCCCCGAGTTGGCGGCCGGACGTAGCACAGATACGCAGTATTTT	CASSPELAAGRSTDTQYF
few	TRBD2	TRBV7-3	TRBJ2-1	TGTGCCAGCAGGATCGTAGCGGGAACCTACAATGAGCAGTTCTTC	CASRIVAGTYNEQFF
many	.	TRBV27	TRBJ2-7	TGTGCCAGCAGTCCTAATGACAGGGAGGACGAGCAGTACTTC	CASSPNDREDEQYF
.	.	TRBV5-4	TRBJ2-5	TGTGCCAGCAGCTTGCGGGACTGGGCCCAAGAGACCCAGTACTTC	CASSLRDWAQETQYF
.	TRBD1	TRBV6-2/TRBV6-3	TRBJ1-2	TGTGCCAGCAGTTGGGACAGGGAACTCTATGGCTACACCTTC	CASSWDRELYGYTF
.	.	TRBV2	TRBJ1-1	TGTGCCAGCAGCGCAGGGGTCAGCACTGAAGCTTTCTTT	CASSAGVSTEAFF
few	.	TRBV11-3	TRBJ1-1	TGTGCCAGCAGCCCAAAGGCTAACACTGAAGCTTTCTTT	CASSPKANTEAFF
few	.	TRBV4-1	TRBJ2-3	TGCGCCAGCAGCCAAGATTCCAGCACGACAGATACGCAGTATTTT	CASSQDSSTTDTQYF
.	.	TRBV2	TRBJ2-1	TGTGCCAGCAGCCATAGCGATGAGCAGTTCTTC	CASSHSDEQFF
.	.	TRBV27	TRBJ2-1	TGTGCCAGCAGACCCGGCCTCTCTTACAATGAGCAGTTCTTC	CASRPGLSYNEQFF
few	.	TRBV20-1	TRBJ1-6	TGCAGTGCTTACGATACAGGGTCTTATAATTCACCCCTCCACTTT	CSAYDTGSYNSPLHF
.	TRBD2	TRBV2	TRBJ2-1	TGTGCCAGCAGTGGGGTCCTAGCGGGGGTAAACAATGAGCAGTTCTTC	CASSGVLAGVNNEQFF
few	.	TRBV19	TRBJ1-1	TGTGCCAGTAAGTGGTCACCGAACACTGAAGCTTTCTTT	CASKWSPNTEAFF
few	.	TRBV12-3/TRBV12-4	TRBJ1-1	TGTGCCAGCAGCCCAATCCGGACGGCTGAAGCTTTCTTT	CASSPIRTAEAFF
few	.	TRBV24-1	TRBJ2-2	TGTGCCACCAGTGCCATGAAAAGGGGCGGGGAGCTGTTTTTT	CATSAMKRGGELFF
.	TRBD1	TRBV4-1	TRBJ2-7	TGCGCCAGCAGCCCCACGGGACAGTCCTCCTACGAGCAGTACTTC	CASSPTGQSSYEQYF
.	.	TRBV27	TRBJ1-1	TGTGCCAGCAGTTTAAGCGGGTTGAACACTGAAGCTTTCTTT	CASSLSGLNTEAFF
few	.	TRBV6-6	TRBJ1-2	TGTGCCAGCAGTTATGACATTAGGGTCGGCTACACCTTC	CASSYDIRVGYTF
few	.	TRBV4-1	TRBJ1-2	TGCGCCAGCAGCCAAGCCACTACAGGGCGGCATGGCTACACCTTC	CASSQATTGRHGYTF
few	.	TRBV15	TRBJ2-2	TGTGCCACCAGCAGTCCCCCCGTTAGGGAGCTGTTTTTT	CATSSPPVRELFF
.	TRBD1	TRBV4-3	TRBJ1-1	TGCGCCAGCAGCCGCACAGGGGGTAAGAACACTGAAGCTTTCTTT	CASSRTGGKNTEAFF
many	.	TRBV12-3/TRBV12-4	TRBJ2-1	TGTGCCAGCAGGGCAGACGACAATGAGCAGTTCTTC	CASRADDNEQFF
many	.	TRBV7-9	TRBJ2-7	TGTGCCAGCAGCCCGGCGGGGACACAATCCTACGAGCAGTACTTC	CASSPAGTQSYEQYF
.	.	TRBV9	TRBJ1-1	TGTGCCAGCAGCTCCCGACAGGACACTGAAGCTTTCTTT	CASSSRQDTEAFF
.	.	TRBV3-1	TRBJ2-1	TGTGCCAGCAGGCCCCGGAGCTACAATGAGCAGTTCTTC	CASRPRSYNEQFF
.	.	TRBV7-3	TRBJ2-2	TGTGCCAGCAGCCCGACAGGCACCGGGGAGCTGTTTTTT	CASSPTGTGELFF
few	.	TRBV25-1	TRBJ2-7	TGTGCCAGCAGTCTTCAGGGCAAGTACGAGCAGTACTTC	CASSLQGKYEQYF
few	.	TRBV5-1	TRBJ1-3	TGCGCCAGCAGCCCAGACGGACTTACAAGCTCTGGAAACACCATATATTTT	CASSPDGLTSSGNTIYF
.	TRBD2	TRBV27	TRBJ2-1	TGTGCCAGCATGGGGGGGTACAATGAGCAGTTCTTC	CASMGGYNEQFF
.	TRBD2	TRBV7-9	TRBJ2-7	TGTGCCAGCAGCTCGCCGGGACTAGCGGTTTACGAGCAGTACTTC	CASSSPGLAVYEQYF
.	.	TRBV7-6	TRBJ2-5	TGTGCCAGTCGGGAGTTGAGAGGGACCCAGTACTTC	CASRELRGTQYF
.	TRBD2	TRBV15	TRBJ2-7	TGTGCCACCAGCAGCGACTCGTTCCCCGGGACTAGCCAGTACGAGCAGTACTTC	CATSSDSFPGTSQYEQYF
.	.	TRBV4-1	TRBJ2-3	TGCGCCAGCAGCCAAGGACCAATTAGCACAGATACGCAGTATTTT	CASSQGPISTDTQYF
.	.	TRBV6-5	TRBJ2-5	TGTGCCAGCAGTCTCTTCAGCGAGGAGACCCAGTACTTC	CASSLFSEETQYF
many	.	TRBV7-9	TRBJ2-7	TGTGCCAGCAGCTCGACGGGGCCTAGCTCCTACGAGCAGTACTTC	CASSSTGPSSYEQYF
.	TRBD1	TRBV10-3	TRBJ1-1	TGTGCCATCAGGGACAGGGAGGACACTGAAGCTTTCTTT	CAIRDREDTEAFF
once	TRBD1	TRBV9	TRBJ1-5	TGTGCCAGCAGCGGACAGGGTCAGATTAATCAGCCCCAGCATTTT	CASSGQGQINQPQHF
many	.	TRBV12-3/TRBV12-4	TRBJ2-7	TGTGCCAGCAGTTTTGCCTCCTACGAGCAGTACTTC	CASSFASYEQYF
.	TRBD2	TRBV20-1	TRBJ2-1	TGCAGTGCTCCCCTAGCGGGGGGGGAAGACAATGAGCAGTTCTTC	CSAPLAGGEDNEQFF
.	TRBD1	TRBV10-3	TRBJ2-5	TGTGCCATCAGTGAGCCGGACAGGGATGTGGAGACCCAGTACTTC	CAISEPDRDVETQYF
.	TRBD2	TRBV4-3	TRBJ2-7	TGCGCCAGCAGCCAAGATACAGGACTAGTGGGTTACGAGCAGTACTTC	CASSQDTGLVGYEQYF
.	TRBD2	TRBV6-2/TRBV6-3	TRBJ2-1	TGTGCCAGCAGCCCCGTAGCGGGGGGGCACTACAATGAGCAGTTCTTC	CASSPVAGGHYNEQFF
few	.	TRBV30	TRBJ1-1	TGTGCCTGGAGTCCCACTCTCCCTGAAGCTTTCTTT	CAWSPTLPEAFF
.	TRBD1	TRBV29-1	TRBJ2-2	TGCAGCGTCGTCCCACAGGGGAGGAACACCGGGGAGCTGTTTTTT	CSVVPQGRNTGELFF
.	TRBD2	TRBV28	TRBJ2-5	TGTGCCAGCAGTCCCGGGGACTACCGGGGGACCCAGTACTTC	CASSPGDYRGTQYF
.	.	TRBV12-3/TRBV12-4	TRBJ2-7	TGTGCCAGCAGCTCGCCTTCGACAGGAGATCCCTACGAGCAGTACTTC	CASSSPSTGDPYEQYF
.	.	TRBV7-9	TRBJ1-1	TGTGCCAGCAGCAAGGCCCCGACAGCGAGGGGCACTGAAGCTTTCTTT	CASSKAPTARGTEAFF
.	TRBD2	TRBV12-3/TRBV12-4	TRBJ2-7	TGTGACAGCAATGCGGGAGGGCCCGTTGACGAGCAGTACTTC	CDSNAGGPVDEQYF
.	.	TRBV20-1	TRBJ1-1	TGCAGTGCTAGAGGAATTGGGGTCGGCACTGAAGCTTTCTTT	CSARGIGVGTEAFF
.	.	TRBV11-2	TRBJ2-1	TGTGCCAGCAGTCCAGCAGGGGCCCCAAAGGATGAGCAGTTCTTC	CASSPAGAPKDEQFF
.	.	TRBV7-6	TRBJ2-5	TGTGCCAGCAGCTTAGCGGGGGACTCAGAGACCCAGTACTTC	CASSLAGDSETQYF
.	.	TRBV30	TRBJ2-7	TGTGCCTGGAGTGGCGGCTACAGCTACGAGCAGTACTTC	CAWSGGYSYEQYF
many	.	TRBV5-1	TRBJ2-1	TGCGCCAGCAGCTTGACGAATGAGCAGTTCTTC	CASSLTNEQFF
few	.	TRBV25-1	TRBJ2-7	TGTGCCAGCAGTGAATGGGGCGGGCCGGACTCCTACGAGCAGTACTTC	CASSEWGGPDSYEQYF
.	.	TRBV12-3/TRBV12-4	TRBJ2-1	TGTGCCAGCAATCCGGACGGCTACAATGAGCAGTTCTTC	CASNPDGYNEQFF
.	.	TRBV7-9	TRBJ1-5	TGTGCCAGCAGCCTGGGCCGGGGTGTGTGGCCCCAGCATTTT	CASSLGRGVWPQHF